These 21 T cell receptor beta chains were all obtained from the same sample, sequenced in a study of post-analysis software for immune sequencing data. Prepared TCR beta cDNA libraries contained unique molecular identifiers. TCRdb used MiXCR to reprocess the PCR reads, holding one entry per CDR3 protein. The table records 750,000 to 950,000 distinct CDR3 sequences, roughly 50% of them present only once. Study-level findings and limits: Patients had higher frequencies than controls of five TRBV segments, including TRBV5-6, TRBV5-1 and TRBV20-1.

These TCRs' antigens remain unknown. The specimen sequenced was blood. Receptors were obtained from a girl aged 10 to 17 with multiple sclerosis.

The table lists this clonotype with a few counts. V gene TRBV5-1 combines with J gene TRBJ2-7, with 9 bases matching TRBD2. V was pared by 4 bases and J by 4 bases, with 6 bases of the junction left unmatched. The CDR3 totals 14 residues. Germline CDR1 is SGHRS and CDR2 is YFSETQ. The CDR3 nucleotides are TGCGCCAGCAGCGTTAGCGGGAGCCTTTACGAGCAGTACTTC. Protein product: CASSVSGSLYEQYF.

V usage is TRBV20-1 and J usage is TRBJ2-1, with 12 bases aligning to TRBD2. Germline CDR1 reads DFQATT; CDR2 reads SNEGSKA (reference sequence). CDR3 size: 20 residues. V was pared by 5 bases and J by 3 bases, with 20 bases of the junction left unmatched. The CDR3 here is CSAELLASGGAVLYYNEQFF. Here the CDR3 DNA reads TGCAGTGCTGAGCTACTGGCTAGCGGGGGGGCCGTATTATACTACAATGAGCAGTTCTTC.

The V gene is TRBV9, the J gene TRBJ1-5; no reliable D call. V was shortened by 2 bases and J by 6 bases, with 12 bases between the two germline ends. CDR3 length: 14 residues. The V gene's germline CDR1 is SGDLS and CDR2 YYNGEE. The CDR3 loop reads CASSVGPTTQPQHF. The CDR3 region has the DNA TGTGCCAGCAGCGTTGGGCCAACGACTCAGCCCCAGCATTTT.

V usage is TRBV29-1 and J usage is TRBJ2-7; 9 positions agree with TRBD1. Germline trimming cut 1 base from V and 3 bases from J; bases unmatched to any gene: 4. The germline V gene encodes CDR1 SQVTM and CDR2 ANQGSEA. The CDR3 is 14 amino acids. The CDR3 region is CSVEGTGAYYEQYF. CDR3 sequence (DNA): TGCAGCGTTGAAGGGACAGGGGCGTACTACGAGCAGTACTTC.

This clonotype occurred a few times. The chain joins TRBV10-3 to TRBJ1-2, with 8 bases matching TRBD1. The CDR3 sequence is 13 residues long. CDR1 is ENHRY, CDR2 SYGVKD, per germline. With V trimmed by 6 bases and J by 5 bases, 5 bases remained unmatched. The CDR3, as DNA: TGTGCCATCAGCCCGGACAGGGCATATGGCTACACCTTC. Its protein product is CAISPDRAYGYTF.

CDR3 region: CASSLVGSGLREQYF. The CDR3 nucleotides read TGCGCCAGCAGCTTGGTGGGTAGCGGCCTACGGGAGCAGTACTTC. V usage is TRBV5-1 and J usage is TRBJ2-5, with a possible D match to TRBD2 (6 bases). With 0 bases removed from V and 11 bases from J, the gap between germline ends came to 20 bases. Germline assignment: CDR1 SGHRS and CDR2 YFSETQ. The CDR3 is 15 amino acids.

The chain combines TRBV6-5 with TRBJ2-3; D possibly matches TRBD1 or TRBD2 (5 bases each). In germline, CDR1 is MNHEY, CDR2 SVGAGI. V lost 7 bases and J 2 bases, leaving 13 bases between the germline ends. The CDR3 runs to 14 residues. CDR3: CASNPGRSTDTQYF. CDR3 nucleotide sequence: TGTGCCAGCAATCCGGGACGGTCCACAGATACGCAGTATTTT.

This clonotype turned up a few times. The CDR3 DNA sequence: TGCAGCGTAGTACTAGCTTCAATGATTCAGTACTTC. Amino acids: CSVVLASMIQYF. The chain uses TRBV29-1 and TRBJ2-4, with D possibly being TRBD2 (6 bases). V lost 6 bases to trimming and J lost 10 bases, with 16 bases between them. CDR3 length: 12 residues. Germline V CDR1 and CDR2: SQVTM, ANQGSEA.

About this clonotype itself: Sequence at one end of the junction differs from germline and may be a read error. This chain uses TRBV27 with TRBJ2-3; 7 bases are a match to TRBD1. The CDR3 runs 15 residues. Looked up from germline, CDR1 is MNHEY and CDR2 is SMNVEV (reference sequence). CDR3: CASSQPRGPTDAQYF. The CDR3 DNA is TGTGCCAGCAGTCAACCGAGGGGGCCGACAGATGCGCAGTATTTT.

The chain combines TRBV29-1 with TRBJ1-4, with 11 nucleotides matching TRBD1. CDR1 is SQVTM, CDR2 ANQGSEA, per germline. After removal of 6 bases from V and 10 bases from J, the junction contained 7 bases not matched to a gene. The CDR3 loop spans 13 amino acids. CDR3 in amino acids: CSVLGTGGGKLFF. DNA for the CDR3: TGCAGCGTCCTCGGGACAGGGGGGGGAAAACTGTTTTTT.

This clonotype has more than one count but fewer than ten. The chain uses TRBV5-1 and TRBJ1-2, with a weak D call TRBD1 (5 bases). Trimming stripped 0 bases from V and 4 bases from J, with 10 bases between. The CDR3 covers 14 residues. Germline loops: CDR1 SGHRS, CDR2 YFSETQ. Here the CDR3 DNA reads TGCGCCAGCAGCTTGGGTATGCAGGGCTATGGCTACACCTTC. This codes for CASSLGMQGYGYTF.

The V gene is TRBV5-1, the J gene TRBJ2-4; maybe TRBD1 (5 bases). V lost 0 bases and J lost 8, with 12 bases in between. The CDR3 covers 14 residues. Germline CDR1 is SGHRS and CDR2 is YFSETQ. In DNA, the CDR3 is TGCGCCAGCAGCTTGGCCAAAGGGGATGACATTCAGTACTTC. This gives the protein CASSLAKGDDIQYF.

V is TRBV29-1 and J is TRBJ2-1; the D gene is possibly TRBD2 (6 bases). V dropped 6 bases and J dropped 6 bases, with 18 bases sitting between them. CDR3 length: 14 residues. CDR1 and CDR2 (germline): SQVTM, ANQGSEA. As DNA, the CDR3 is TGCAGCGTCCCCCCATCGGGAGTCAGCAATGAGCAGTTCTTC. Amino acid sequence: CSVPPSGVSNEQFF.

This chain links TRBV29-1 with TRBJ1-2; TRBD1 matches 7 bases. The germline gives CDR1 SQVTM, CDR2 ANQGSEA. The length of the CDR3 is 12 residues. Germline trimming cut 3 bases from V and 3 bases from J; bases unmatched to any gene: 1. CDR3 region: CSVDRGYYGYTF. CDR3 sequence (DNA): TGCAGCGTTGACAGGGGGTACTATGGCTACACCTTC.

In this sample, this clonotype turned up many times. The chain carries TRBV7-9 and TRBJ2-7; no clear D. The germline CDR1 and CDR2 sequences are SEHNR and FQNEAQ (reference sequence). The ends were cut back, 6 bases at V and 2 bases at J, with 11 bases in the middle. The CDR3 is 13 residues long. CDR3 DNA: TGTGCCAGCAGTTTAAACAGAGCCTACGAGCAGTACTTC. This codes for CASSLNRAYEQYF.

The V and J genes are TRBV20-1 and TRBJ2-1; the D gene is possibly TRBD1 (6 bases). Germline V gene sequence: CDR1 DFQATT, CDR2 SNEGSKA (reference sequence). This CDR3 region has 15 residues. The germline V and J ends were trimmed by 3 bases and 7 bases, with 19 bases remaining between them. The CDR3 region has the DNA TGCAGTGCTAGCCTGACAGGAGACCTGCGAAATGAGCAGTTCTTC. This gives the protein CSASLTGDLRNEQFF.

V usage is TRBV29-1 and J usage is TRBJ2-2; TRBD2 agrees at 10 bases. The CDR3 sequence is 14 residues long. V was clipped by 1 base and J by 5 bases; unmatched bases: 1. CDR1 SQVTM and CDR2 ANQGSEA come from the germline V gene. The CDR3 spells CSVEGLAGTGELFF. CDR3 in DNA: TGCAGCGTTGAAGGACTAGCGGGTACCGGGGAGCTGTTTTTT.

Details on this clonotype: One end of the junction is discordant with germline, which a read error may explain. The chain combines TRBV6-6 with TRBJ2-3; no clear D gene. The CDR3 is 11 amino acids. Germline V gene data show CDR1 as MNHNY and CDR2 as SVGAGI (reference sequence). CDR3 bases: TGTACCAGCAGTGAGGCGAATACGCAGTATTTT. It translates to CTSSEANTQYF.

The J gene is TRBJ2-3, the V gene TRBV20-1, with 9 bases identical to TRBD2. V lost 6 bases to trimming and J lost 6 bases; unmatched junction nucleotides: 16. The CDR3 runs 16 residues. Germline V lookup: CDR1 DFQATT, CDR2 SNEGSKA (reference sequence). CDR3 bases: TGCAGTGCAAGTGGGTTGGGAGCGGGGGGCCGGGATACGCAGTATTTT. It yields the protein CSASGLGAGGRDTQYF.

This chain uses TRBV5-1 with TRBJ1-6; unclear D gene. Germline lookup yields CDR1 SGHRS and CDR2 YFSETQ. This CDR3 spans 15 amino acids. Trimming took off 0 bases at V and 7 bases at J, with 11 bases between the two ends. The CDR3 nucleotides read TGCGCCAGCAGCTTGGCCGGGATCTTAAATTCACCCCTCCACTTT. This translates into CASSLAGILNSPLHF.

The chain recombines TRBV7-3 with TRBJ2-3; D not resolved. Germline V lookup: CDR1 SGHTA, CDR2 FQGTGA. Trimming stripped 2 bases from V and 4 bases from J, with 25 bases between. The CDR3 has 19 amino acids. For the CDR3, the DNA is TGTGCCAGCAGCTTAGGGCGTAAATCGGGCGGACCTTGGGCAGATACGCAGTATTTT. This gives the protein CASSLGRKSGGPWADTQYF.